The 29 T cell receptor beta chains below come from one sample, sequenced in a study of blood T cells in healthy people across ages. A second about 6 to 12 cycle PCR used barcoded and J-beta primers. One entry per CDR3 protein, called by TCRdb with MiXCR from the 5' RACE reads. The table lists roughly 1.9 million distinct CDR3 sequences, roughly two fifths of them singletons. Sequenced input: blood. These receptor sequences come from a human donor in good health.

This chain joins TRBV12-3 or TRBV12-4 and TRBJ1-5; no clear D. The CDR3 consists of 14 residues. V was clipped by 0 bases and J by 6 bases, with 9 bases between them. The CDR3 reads CASSLALLGQPQHF. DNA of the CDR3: TGTGCCAGCAGTTTAGCGCTTCTAGGTCAGCCCCAGCATTTT.

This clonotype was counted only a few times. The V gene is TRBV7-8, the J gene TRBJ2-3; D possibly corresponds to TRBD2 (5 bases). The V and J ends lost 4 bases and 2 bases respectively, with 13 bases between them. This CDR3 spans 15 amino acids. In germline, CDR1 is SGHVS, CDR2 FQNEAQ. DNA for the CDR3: TGTGCCAGCAGCTATACTAGGCATTCCACAGATACGCAGTATTTT. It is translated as CASSYTRHSTDTQYF.

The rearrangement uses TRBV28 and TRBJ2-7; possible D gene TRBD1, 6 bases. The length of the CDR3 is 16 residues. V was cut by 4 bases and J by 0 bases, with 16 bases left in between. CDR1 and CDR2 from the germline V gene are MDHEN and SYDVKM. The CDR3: CASSSPHRASSYEQYF. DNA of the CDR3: TGTGCCAGCAGTTCTCCCCACAGGGCTAGCTCCTACGAGCAGTACTTC.

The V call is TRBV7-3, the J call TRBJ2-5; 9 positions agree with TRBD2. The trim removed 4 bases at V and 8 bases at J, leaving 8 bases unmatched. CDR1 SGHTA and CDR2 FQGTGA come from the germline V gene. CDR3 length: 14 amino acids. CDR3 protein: CASSSLAGAETQYF. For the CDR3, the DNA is TGTGCCAGCAGCTCGTTAGCGGGGGCAGAAACCCAGTACTTC.

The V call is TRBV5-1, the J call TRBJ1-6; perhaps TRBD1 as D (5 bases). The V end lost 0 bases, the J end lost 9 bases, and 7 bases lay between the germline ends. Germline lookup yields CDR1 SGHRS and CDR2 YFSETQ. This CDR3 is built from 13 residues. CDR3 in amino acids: CASSLDQGSPLHF. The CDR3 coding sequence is TGCGCCAGCAGCTTGGATCAGGGTTCACCCCTCCACTTT.

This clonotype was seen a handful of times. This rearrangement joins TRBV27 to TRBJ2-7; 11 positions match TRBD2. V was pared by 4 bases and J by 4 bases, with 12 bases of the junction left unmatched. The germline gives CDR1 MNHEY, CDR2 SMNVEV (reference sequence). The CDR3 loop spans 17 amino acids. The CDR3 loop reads CASSSGSGGAIDYEQYF. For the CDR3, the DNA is TGTGCCAGCAGTTCCGGTAGCGGGGGGGCCATTGATTACGAGCAGTACTTC.

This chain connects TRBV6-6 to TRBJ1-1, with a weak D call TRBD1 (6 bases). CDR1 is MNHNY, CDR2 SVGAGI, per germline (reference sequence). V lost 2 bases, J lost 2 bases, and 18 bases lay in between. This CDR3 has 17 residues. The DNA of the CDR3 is TGTGCCAGCAGTTACCCAATGAGCGGGGGCCTAAACACTGAAGCTTTCTTT. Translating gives CASSYPMSGGLNTEAFF.

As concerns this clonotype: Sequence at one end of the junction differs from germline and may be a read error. The CDR3 here is CTSSYGFSYEQFF. DNA of the CDR3: TGTACCAGCAGCTACGGGTTTTCCTACGAGCAGTTCTTC. The chain combines TRBV5-6 with TRBJ2-1; D remains ambiguous. The germline V gene encodes CDR1 SGHDT and CDR2 YYEEEE. The CDR3 spans 13 residues.

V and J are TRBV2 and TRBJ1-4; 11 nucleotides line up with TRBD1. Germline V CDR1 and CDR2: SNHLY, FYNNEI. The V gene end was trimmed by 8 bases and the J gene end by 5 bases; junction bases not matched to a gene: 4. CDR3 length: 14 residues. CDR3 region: CASGQGAQNEKLFF. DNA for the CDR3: TGTGCCAGCGGACAGGGGGCCCAAAATGAAAAACTGTTTTTT.

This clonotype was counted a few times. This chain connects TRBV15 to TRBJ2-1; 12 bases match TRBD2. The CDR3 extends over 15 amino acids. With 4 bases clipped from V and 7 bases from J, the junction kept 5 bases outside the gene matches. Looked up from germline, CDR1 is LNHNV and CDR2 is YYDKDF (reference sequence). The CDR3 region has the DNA TGTGCCACCAGCACCCGACTAGCGGGGGATAATGAGCAGTTCTTC. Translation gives CATSTRLAGDNEQFF.

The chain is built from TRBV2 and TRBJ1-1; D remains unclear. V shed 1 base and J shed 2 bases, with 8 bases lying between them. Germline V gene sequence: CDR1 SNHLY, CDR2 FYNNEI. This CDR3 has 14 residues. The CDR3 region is CASSEDSSNTEAFF. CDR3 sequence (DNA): TGTGCCAGCAGTGAAGATAGTAGCAACACTGAAGCTTTCTTT.

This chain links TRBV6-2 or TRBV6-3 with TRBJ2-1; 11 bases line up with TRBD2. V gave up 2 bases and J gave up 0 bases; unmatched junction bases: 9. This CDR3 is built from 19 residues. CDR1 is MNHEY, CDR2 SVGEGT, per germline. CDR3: CASSYPTSGGRSSYNEQFF. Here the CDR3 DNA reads TGTGCCAGCAGTTACCCAACTAGCGGGGGTCGAAGCTCCTACAATGAGCAGTTCTTC.

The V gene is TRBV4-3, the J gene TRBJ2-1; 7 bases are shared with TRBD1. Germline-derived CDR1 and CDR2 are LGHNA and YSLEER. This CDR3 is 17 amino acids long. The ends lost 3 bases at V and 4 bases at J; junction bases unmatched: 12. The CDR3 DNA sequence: TGCGCCAGCAGCCACCTGCGGACAGGCCGTCGGTACAATGAGCAGTTCTTC. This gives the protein CASSHLRTGRRYNEQFF.

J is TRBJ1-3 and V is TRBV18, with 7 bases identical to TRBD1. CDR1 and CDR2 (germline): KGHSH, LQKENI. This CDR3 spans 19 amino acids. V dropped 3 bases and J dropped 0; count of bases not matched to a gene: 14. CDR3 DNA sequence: TGTGCCAGCTCACCGGGGACAGTCCCACATCGAAACTCTGGAAACACCATATATTTT. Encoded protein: CASSPGTVPHRNSGNTIYF.

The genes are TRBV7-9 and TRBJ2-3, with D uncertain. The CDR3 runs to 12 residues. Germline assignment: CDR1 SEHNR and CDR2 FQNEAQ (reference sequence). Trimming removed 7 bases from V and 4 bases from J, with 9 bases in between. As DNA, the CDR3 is TGTGCCAGCAATCCTTGGGCAGATACGCAGTATTTT. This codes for CASNPWADTQYF.

The CDR3 loop reads CASSLLAGGPNNEQFF. Here the CDR3 DNA reads TGTGCCAGCAGCTTATTAGCGGGGGGGCCTAACAATGAGCAGTTCTTC. This chain links TRBV7-8 with TRBJ2-1; the match to TRBD2 covers 11 bases. Germline V gene sequence: CDR1 SGHVS, CDR2 FQNEAQ. The V gene end was trimmed by 2 bases and the J gene end by 5 bases; junction bases not matched to a gene: 5. This CDR3 has 16 residues.

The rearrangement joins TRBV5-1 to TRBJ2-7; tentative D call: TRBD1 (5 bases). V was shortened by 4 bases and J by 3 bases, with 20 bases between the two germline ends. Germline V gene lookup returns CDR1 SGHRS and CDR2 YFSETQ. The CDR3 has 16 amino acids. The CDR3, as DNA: TGCGCCAGCAGCGTCGGCAGGGCGACTTTGGGCTACGAGCAGTACTTC. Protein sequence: CASSVGRATLGYEQYF.

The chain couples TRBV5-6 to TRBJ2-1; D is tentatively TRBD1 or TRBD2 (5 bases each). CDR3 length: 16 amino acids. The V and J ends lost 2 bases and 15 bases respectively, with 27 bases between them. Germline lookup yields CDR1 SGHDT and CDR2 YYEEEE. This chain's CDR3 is CASSFGYKDGAAPRFF. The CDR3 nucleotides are TGTGCCAGCAGCTTTGGCTACAAGGACGGGGCAGCTCCACGGTTCTTC.

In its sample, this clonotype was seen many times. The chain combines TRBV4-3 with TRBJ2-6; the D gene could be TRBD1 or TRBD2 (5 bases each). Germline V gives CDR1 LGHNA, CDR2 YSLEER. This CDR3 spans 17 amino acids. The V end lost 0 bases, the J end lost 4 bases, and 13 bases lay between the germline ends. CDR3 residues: CASSQDSRGPGANVLTF. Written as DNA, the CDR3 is TGCGCCAGCAGCCAAGATAGTAGGGGACCAGGGGCCAACGTCCTGACTTTC.

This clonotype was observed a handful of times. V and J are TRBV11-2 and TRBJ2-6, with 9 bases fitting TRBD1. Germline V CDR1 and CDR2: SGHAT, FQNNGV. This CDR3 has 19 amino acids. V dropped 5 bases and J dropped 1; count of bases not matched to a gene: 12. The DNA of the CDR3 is TGTGCCAGCAGCCCAAGCGGACAGGGGTTACGTTCTGGGGCCAACGTCCTGACTTTC. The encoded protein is CASSPSGQGLRSGANVLTF. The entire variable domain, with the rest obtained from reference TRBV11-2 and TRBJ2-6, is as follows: EAGVAQSPRYKIIEKRQSVAFWCNPISGHATLYWYQQILGQGPKLLIQFQNNGVVDDSQLPKDRFSAERLKGVDSTLKIQPAKLEDSAVYLCASSPSGQGLRSGANVLTFGAGSRLTVL.

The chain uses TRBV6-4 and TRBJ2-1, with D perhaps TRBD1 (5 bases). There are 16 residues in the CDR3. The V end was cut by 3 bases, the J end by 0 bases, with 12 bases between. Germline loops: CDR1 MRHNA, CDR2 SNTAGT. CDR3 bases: TGTGCCAGCAGTGAATGGGGCGAGCCCTCCTACAATGAGCAGTTCTTC. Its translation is CASSEWGEPSYNEQFF.

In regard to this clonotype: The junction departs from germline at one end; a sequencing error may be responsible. The CDR3 DNA reads TGTGCCAGCAGCTCCCGACTAGCGGGAGATTACTACAATGAGCAGTGCTTC. Protein product: CASSSRLAGDYYNEQCF. The V and J genes are TRBV13 and TRBJ2-1; 12 nucleotides match TRBD2. The CDR3 runs to 17 residues. Germline CDR1 reads PRHDT; CDR2 reads FYEKMQ (reference sequence).

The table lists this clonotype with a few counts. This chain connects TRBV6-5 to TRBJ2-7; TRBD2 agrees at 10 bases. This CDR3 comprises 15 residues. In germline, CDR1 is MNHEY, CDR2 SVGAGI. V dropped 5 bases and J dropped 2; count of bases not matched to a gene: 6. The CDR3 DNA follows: TGTGCCAGCAGTAGTACTAGCGGGGTACCCTACGAGCAGTACTTC. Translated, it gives CASSSTSGVPYEQYF.

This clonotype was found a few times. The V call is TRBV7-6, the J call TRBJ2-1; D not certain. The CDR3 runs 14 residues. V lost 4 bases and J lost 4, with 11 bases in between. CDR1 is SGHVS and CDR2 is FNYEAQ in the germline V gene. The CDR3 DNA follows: TGTGCCAGCAGCTCATCGACACGATACAATGAGCAGTTCTTC. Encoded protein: CASSSSTRYNEQFF. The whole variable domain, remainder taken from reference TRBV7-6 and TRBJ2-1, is GAGVSQSPRYKVTKRGQDVALRCDPISGHVSLYWYRQALGQGPEFLTYFNYEAQQDKSGLPNDRFSAERPEGSISTLTIQRTEQRDSAMYRCASSSSTRYNEQFFGPGTRLTVL.

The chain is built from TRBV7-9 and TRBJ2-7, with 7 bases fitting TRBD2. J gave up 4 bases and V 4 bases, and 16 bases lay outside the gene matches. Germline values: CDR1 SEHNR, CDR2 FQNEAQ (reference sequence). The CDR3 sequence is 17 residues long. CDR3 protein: CASSSTSDSFHIYEQYF. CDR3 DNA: TGTGCCAGCAGCTCTACTAGCGACAGCTTCCATATATACGAGCAGTACTTC.

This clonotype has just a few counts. CDR3 nucleotides: TGTGCCAGCAGCTTAAGTCGGGCACAGTACTCTTCCTATGGCTACACCTTC. Amino acids: CASSLSRAQYSSYGYTF. The chain uses TRBV7-8 and TRBJ1-2, with D uncertain. Germline V gene lookup returns CDR1 SGHVS and CDR2 FQNEAQ. The CDR3 covers 17 residues. V lost 2 bases, J lost 4 bases, and 20 bases lay in between.

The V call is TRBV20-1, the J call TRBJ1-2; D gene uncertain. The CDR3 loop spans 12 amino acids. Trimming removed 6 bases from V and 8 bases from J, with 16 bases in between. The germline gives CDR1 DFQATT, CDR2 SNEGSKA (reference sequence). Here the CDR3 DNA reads TGCAGTGCCTCCGACAAAGTTGGAGGCTACACCTTC. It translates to CSASDKVGGYTF.

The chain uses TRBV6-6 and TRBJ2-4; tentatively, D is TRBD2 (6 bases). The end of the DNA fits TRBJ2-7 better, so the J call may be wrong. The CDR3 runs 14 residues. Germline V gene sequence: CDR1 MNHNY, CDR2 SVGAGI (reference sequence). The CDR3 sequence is CASSYFDRGYEQYF. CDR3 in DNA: TGTGCCAGCAGTTACTTTGACCGGGGGTACGAGCAGTACTTC.

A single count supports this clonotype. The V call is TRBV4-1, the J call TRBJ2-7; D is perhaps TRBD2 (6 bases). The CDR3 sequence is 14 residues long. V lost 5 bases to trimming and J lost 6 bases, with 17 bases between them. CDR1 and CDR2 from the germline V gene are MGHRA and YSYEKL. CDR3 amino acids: CASSVDGREAEQYF. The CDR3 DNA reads TGCGCCAGCAGCGTTGATGGCAGGGAGGCCGAGCAGTACTTC.